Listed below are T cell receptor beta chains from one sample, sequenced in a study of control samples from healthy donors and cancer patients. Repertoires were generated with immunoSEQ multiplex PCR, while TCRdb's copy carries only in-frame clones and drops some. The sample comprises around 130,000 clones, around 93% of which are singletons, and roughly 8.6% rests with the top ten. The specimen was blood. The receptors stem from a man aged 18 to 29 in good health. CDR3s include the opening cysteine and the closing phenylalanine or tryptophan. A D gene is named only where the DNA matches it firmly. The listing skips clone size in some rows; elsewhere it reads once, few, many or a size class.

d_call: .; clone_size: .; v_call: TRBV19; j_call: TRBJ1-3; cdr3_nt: TGTGCCAGTAGCACACGACCTACAGGGACCTATGGAAACACCATATATTTT; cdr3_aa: CASSTRPTGTYGNTIYF
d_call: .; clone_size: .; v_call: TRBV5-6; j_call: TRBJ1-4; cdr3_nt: TGTGCCAGCAGGGGGACGCTTGCAACTAATGAAAAACTGTTTTTT; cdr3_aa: CASRGTLATNEKLFF
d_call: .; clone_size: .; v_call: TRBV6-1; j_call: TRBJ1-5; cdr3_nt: TGTGCCAGCAGTGAGAGGGGGGTCCAGCCCCAGCATTTT; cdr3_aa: CASSERGVQPQHF
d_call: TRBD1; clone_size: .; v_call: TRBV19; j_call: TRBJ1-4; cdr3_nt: TGTGCCAGTAGTATGGGACAGGGGAAGGAAAAACTGTTTTTT; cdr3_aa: CASSMGQGKEKLFF
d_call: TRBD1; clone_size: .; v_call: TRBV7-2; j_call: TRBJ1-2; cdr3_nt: TGTGCCAGCAGCTGGGGACAGGGAGGGAGGGGCTACACCTTC; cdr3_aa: CASSWGQGGRGYTF
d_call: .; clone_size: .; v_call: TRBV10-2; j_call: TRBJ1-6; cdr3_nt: TGCGCCAGCACCGACAGGACCAAGGGTAATTCACCCCTCCACTTT; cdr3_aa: CASTDRTKGNSPLHF
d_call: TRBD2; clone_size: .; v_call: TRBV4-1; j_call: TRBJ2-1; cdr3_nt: TGCGCCAGCAGGTCCACTAGCGGGGGGCCGTTTAATGAGCAGTTCTTC; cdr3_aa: CASRSTSGGPFNEQFF
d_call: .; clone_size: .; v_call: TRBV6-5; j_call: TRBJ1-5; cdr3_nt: TGTGCCAGCAGTCCTGAAGGCTACAATCAGCCCCAGCATTTT; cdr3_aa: CASSPEGYNQPQHF
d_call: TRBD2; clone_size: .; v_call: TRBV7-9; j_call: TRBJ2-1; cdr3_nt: TGTGCCAGCAGCCCCCCCTGGCGGGGGGGCAATGAGCAGTTCTTC; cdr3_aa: CASSPPWRGGNEQFF
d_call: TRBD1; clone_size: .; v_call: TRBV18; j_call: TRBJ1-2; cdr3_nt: TGTGCCAGCTCACACCCCCGGACAGGGTACTATGGCTACACCTTC; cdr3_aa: CASSHPRTGYYGYTF
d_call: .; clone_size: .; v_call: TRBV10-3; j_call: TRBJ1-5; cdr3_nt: TGTGCCATCAGCCCAGGGTCCAATCAGCCCCAGCATTTT; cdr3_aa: CAISPGSNQPQHF
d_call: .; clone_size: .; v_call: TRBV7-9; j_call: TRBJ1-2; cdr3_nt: TGTGCCAGCAGCTTGGACAGTCCCTATGGCTACACCTTC; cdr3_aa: CASSLDSPYGYTF
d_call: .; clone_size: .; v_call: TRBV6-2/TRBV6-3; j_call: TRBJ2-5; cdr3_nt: TGTGCCAGCAGTACGACACCCCCGGCCTCGTCCCAGTACTTC; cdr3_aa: CASSTTPPASSQYF
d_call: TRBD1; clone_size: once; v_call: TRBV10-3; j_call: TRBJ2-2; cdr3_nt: TGTGCCATCAGGGGACAGGCCTCGAACACCGGGGAGCTGTTTTTT; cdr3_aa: CAIRGQASNTGELFF
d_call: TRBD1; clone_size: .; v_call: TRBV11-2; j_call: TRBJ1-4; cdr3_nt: TGTGCCAGCAGCCCTGGGGACAGGGGAGGCGAAAAACTGTTTTTT; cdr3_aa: CASSPGDRGGEKLFF
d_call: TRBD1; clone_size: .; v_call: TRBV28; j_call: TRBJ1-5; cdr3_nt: TGTGCCAGCAGTTGGACAGGGGGCAATCAGCCCCAGCATTTT; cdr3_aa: CASSWTGGNQPQHF
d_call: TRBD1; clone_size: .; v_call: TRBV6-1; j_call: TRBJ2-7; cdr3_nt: TGTGCCAGCAGTGCAGCCGGACAGGGCCGCTCCTACGAGCAGTACTTC; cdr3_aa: CASSAAGQGRSYEQYF
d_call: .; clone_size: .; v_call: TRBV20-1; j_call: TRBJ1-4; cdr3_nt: TGCAGTGCTAGTGTCGGCAGAGGAAAACTGTTTTTT; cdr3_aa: CSASVGRGKLFF
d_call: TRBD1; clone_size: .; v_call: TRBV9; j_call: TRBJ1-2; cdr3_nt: TGTGCCAGCAGCTTCCGACAGGGGGCTGGGTATGGCTACACCTTC; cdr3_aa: CASSFRQGAGYGYTF
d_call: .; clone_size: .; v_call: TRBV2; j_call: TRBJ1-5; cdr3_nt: TGTGCCAGCAGTCAAGAGTCACTGAAGCCCCAGCATTTT; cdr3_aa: CASSQESLKPQHF
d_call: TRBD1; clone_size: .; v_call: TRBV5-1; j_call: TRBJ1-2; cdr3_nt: TGCGCCAGCAGCACGGACAGGGTCGATGGCTACACCTTC; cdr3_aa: CASSTDRVDGYTF
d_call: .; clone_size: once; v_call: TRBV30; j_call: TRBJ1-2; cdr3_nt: TGTGCCTGGAGTGTGCAGGACAGCCGATTCTATGGCTACACCTTC; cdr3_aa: CAWSVQDSRFYGYTF
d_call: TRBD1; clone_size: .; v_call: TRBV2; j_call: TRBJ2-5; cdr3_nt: TGTGCCAGCAGTGACCAGGGGGCTATCGTAGAGACCCAGTACTTC; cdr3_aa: CASSDQGAIVETQYF
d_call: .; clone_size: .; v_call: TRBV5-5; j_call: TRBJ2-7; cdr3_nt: TGTGCCAGCAGCTTGATCTTCCAACTCAGCTCCTACGAGCAGTACTTC; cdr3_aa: CASSLIFQLSSYEQYF
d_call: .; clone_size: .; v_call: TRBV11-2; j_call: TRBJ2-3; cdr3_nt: TGTGCCAGCAGCTTAGAGATAAATACGCAGTATTTT; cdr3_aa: CASSLEINTQYF
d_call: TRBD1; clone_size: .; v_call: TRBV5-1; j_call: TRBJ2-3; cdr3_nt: TGCGCCAGCAGCTTCCGGGACAGTCTAGCTACGCAGTATTTT; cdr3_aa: CASSFRDSLATQYF
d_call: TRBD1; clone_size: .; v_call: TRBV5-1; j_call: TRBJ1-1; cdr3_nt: TGCGCCAGCAGCGGTCAGGGGGGAACTGAAGCTTTCTTT; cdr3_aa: CASSGQGGTEAFF
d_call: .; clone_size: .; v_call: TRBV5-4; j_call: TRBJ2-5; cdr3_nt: TGTGCCAGCCCCTCGGGCAGGGGGGTAGAGACCCAGTACTTC; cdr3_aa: CASPSGRGVETQYF
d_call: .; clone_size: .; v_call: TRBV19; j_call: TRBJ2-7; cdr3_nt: TGTGCCAGTAGTATTTCCAGAGCCTACGAGCAGTACTTC; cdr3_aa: CASSISRAYEQYF
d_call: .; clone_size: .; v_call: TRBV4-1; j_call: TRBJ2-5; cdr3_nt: TGCGCCAGCAGCTACCGGGAGACCCAGTACTTC; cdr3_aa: CASSYRETQYF
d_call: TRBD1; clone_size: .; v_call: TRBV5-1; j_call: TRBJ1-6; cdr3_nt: TGCGCCAGCAGCTTAGGGACAGGGGATTCACCCCTCCACTTT; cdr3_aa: CASSLGTGDSPLHF
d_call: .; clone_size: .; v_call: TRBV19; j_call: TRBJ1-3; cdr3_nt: TGTGCCAGTGGTGACGGGTTCTCTGGAAACACCATATATTTT; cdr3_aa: CASGDGFSGNTIYF
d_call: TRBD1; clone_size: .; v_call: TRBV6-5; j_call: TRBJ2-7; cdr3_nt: TGTGCCAGCAGGCAGGACAGGATGGGCTACGAGCAGTACTTC; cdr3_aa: CASRQDRMGYEQYF
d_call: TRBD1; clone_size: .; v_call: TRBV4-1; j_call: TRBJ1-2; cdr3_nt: TGCGTCAGCAGCCAAGCTAATTTAGGGGGCGATGGCTACACCTTC; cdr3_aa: CVSSQANLGGDGYTF
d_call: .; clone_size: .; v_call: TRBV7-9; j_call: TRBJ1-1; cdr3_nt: TGTGCCAGCAGGCCCCTCCGGGGATTGAACACTGAAGCTTTCTTT; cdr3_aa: CASRPLRGLNTEAFF
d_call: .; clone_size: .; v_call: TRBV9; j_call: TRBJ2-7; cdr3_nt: TGTGCCAGCAGCGTAGCCCCCTCCCCATCCTACGAGCAGTACTTC; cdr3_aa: CASSVAPSPSYEQYF
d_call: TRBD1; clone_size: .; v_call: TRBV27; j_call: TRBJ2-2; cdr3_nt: TGTGCCAGCAGTTCAAGGGGGCAAACCGGGGAGCTGTTTTTT; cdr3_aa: CASSSRGQTGELFF
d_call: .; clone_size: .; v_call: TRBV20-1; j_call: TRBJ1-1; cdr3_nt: TGCAGTGCGCAAAGGGGAACTGAAGCTTTCTTT; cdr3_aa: CSAQRGTEAFF
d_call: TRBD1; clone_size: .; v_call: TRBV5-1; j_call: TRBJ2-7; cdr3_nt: TGCGCCAGCAGCTTAGGGACAGGGGATTCGTACGAGCAGTACTTC; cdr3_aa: CASSLGTGDSYEQYF